This T cell receptor beta chain appears in the sequencing data of a study of T cells in Graves' hyperthyroidism and ophthalmopathy. The CDR3 has 16 amino acids. Trimming took 4 bases from V and 3 from J, leaving 17 bases between them. The germline V gene encodes CDR1 LNHDA and CDR2 SQIVND (reference sequence). The authors obtained PBMCs from 10 ml of fresh peripheral blood. Study-level points and caveats: Most thyroid-expanded clonotypes above 0.001 were also found in blood. Model output signaled ophthalmopathy a median 6.5 months ahead of onset.

As concerns this clonotype: The antigen remains unidentified.

Amplification yielded TCR beta CDR3 regions, with RNA transcripts as the source. TCR CDR3 underwent first-round RT-PCR with the HTBI primer set. One entry per CDR3 protein results from TCRdb running MiXCR on the multiplex PCR reads. Found here are around 500,000 distinct CDR3 sequences, roughly an eighth of them singletons; the top ten hold less than 20%. The sequence derives from a woman between 18 and 30 years old with Graves' hyperthyroidism. Sample: blood. This chain links TRBV19 with TRBJ2-3; D not resolved. The CDR3 spells CASSSTFEKVTDTQYF. The CDR3 nucleotides read TGTGCCAGTAGTAGCACTTTTGAAAAGGTGACAGATACGCAGTATTTT.